This TCR beta chain emerged from a study of T-cell reconstitution after alpha-beta-depleted transplantation in children listed by TCRdb under 2016. Context from the whole study: Using TCR repertoire profiling, the study quantitatively followed how T-cell immune reconstitution unfolded in children after TCRalphabeta/CD19-depleted allogeneic hematopoietic cell transplantation.

Paper-wide results and their limitations: Over the following months the frequencies of hyperexpanded clones went down, and after one year T-cell counts and TCRbeta diversity were mostly credited to newly produced T cells. In some patients, the high TCRbeta diversity seen at day 60 was put down to recipient T cells and intrathymic progenitors that had survived conditioning. About two months after transplant, the apparently early recovery of alphabetaT-cell counts reportedly depended on just several hundred clones that had expanded rapidly and came from non-depleted graft cells.

What the treatment or condition label conveys for this sample: allogeneic hematopoietic cell transplantation with graft depleted of TCRalphabeta T cells and CD19 B cells. Transplant recipients were children who received TCRalphabeta/CD19-depleted allogeneic hematopoietic cell grafts. The protocol used for the library was PCR. Sequencing used an Illumina HiSeq 2500. To normalize quantification of the TCRbeta repertoire, the TCR libraries were built with molecular barcoding that relied on unique molecular identifiers. TCRdb reanalyzed the raw reads on its own, using fastp at Q25 for trimming and MiXCR for clone calling, and kept in-frame beta chains. Rows with a matching CDR3 protein are joined into one entry that keeps the most common DNA and genes. The sample data list more than 200,000 distinct CDR3 sequences, and 20% to 30% of these were observed just once. Of the sample, approximately 2.5% is held by the ten largest clones.

This clonotype was seen many times. This clone's antigen is unknown. Per-nucleotide qualities are absent, and no much larger clonotype sits a single base away. Sequenced material: PBMCs, taken before TCRalphabeta/CD19-depleted stem cell transplant. This TCR derives from a girl aged 2-10 years with Fanconi anemia, due to receive a stem cell transplant.

The sequenced DNA is TGCAGTGTCGACAGGGGCCAGTACGAGCAGTACTTC. This encodes CSVDRGQYEQYF. The chain uses TRBV20-1 and TRBJ2-7; 8 of the junction bases match TRBD1. From the germline V gene (reference sequence), CDR1 is DFQATT and CDR2 is SNEGSKA. Ends trimmed: V by 7 bases, J by 4 bases; bases unmatched to a gene: 6. From its cysteine to its phenylalanine, the CDR3 spans 12 amino acids. The DNA shown is the 36-base CDR3, in frame from base 1.